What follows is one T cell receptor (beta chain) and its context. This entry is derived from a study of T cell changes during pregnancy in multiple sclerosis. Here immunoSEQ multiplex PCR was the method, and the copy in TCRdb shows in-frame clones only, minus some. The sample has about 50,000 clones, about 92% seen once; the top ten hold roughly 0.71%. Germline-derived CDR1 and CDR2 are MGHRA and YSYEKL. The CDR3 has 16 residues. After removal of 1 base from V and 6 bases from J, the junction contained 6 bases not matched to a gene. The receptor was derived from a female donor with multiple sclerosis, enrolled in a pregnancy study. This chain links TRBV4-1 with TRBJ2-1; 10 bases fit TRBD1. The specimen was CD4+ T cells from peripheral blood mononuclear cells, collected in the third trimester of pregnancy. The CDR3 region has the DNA TGCGCCAGCAGCCAAGTACCGGGACAGGGGTCCAATGAGCAGTTCTTC. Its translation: CASSQVPGQGSNEQFF.